This paragraph covers one T cell receptor (beta chain) sequence. There are 14 residues in the CDR3. From germline, CDR1 is KGHSH and CDR2 LQKENI. Deletions cut 0 bases from V and 2 bases from J, with 8 bases between. The data were produced by immunoSEQ multiplex PCR, yet TCRdb's version contains in-frame clones alone and is incomplete. The sample has 35,000 to 40,000 clones, 74% seen once. This entry is derived from a study of immune evolution from preneoplasia to lung adenocarcinoma. The chain uses TRBV18 and TRBJ2-7; D ambiguous. Sequenced material: FFPE invasive lung adenocarcinoma tissue. The sequence derives from a person aged 55 to 70 with lung adenocarcinoma. The CDR3 sequence: CASSPPSRTYEQYF. The CDR3 DNA reads as TGTGCCAGCTCACCACCGTCCAGAACCTACGAGCAGTACTTC.